The 14 T cell receptor beta chains given below trace back to one sample, sequenced in a study of blood T cell repertoires in COVID-19. TCRdb's table, derived via immunoSEQ multiplex PCR, lists solely in-frame clones and lacks some. The profile shows 97,000 or so clones, about four fifths of them singletons. The sequenced sample consisted of peripheral blood. The receptors were sampled from a man aged 40-49 years with active or convalescent COVID-19.

The chain combines TRBV11-2 with TRBJ2-1; TRBD2 matches 8 bases. CDR3 size: 15 residues. The ends lost 4 bases at V and 6 bases at J; junction bases unmatched: 8. CDR1 SGHAT and CDR2 FQNNGV come from the germline V gene. The CDR3 reads CASSSTSERVNEQFF. The DNA of the CDR3 is TGTGCCAGCAGCTCGACTAGCGAGCGGGTCAATGAGCAGTTCTTC.

The rearrangement uses TRBV11-2 and TRBJ1-6; a weak D match, TRBD1 (5 bases). Germline V gives CDR1 SGHAT, CDR2 FQNNGV. Trimming stripped 1 base from V and 5 bases from J, with 6 bases between. The CDR3 extends over 14 amino acids. The CDR3 DNA is TGTGCCAGCAGCTTAGTCAGGGATAATTCACCCCTCCACTTT. This translates into CASSLVRDNSPLHF.

V gene TRBV5-4 combines with J gene TRBJ2-7, with 7 bases fitting TRBD1. CDR3 length equals 14 residues. Germline V gene data show CDR1 as SGHNT and CDR2 as YYREEE (reference sequence). J gave up 4 bases and V 4 bases, and 8 bases lay outside the gene matches. In nucleotides, the CDR3 is TGTGCCAGCAGCACCCCGGACAGGAATTACGAGCAGTACTTC. Translation gives CASSTPDRNYEQYF.

This clone was counted at least ten times. The CDR3 reads CAISERGTDGASPLNSPLHF. The CDR3 DNA is TGTGCCATCAGTGAGAGGGGGACCGATGGAGCCAGTCCCCTTAATTCACCCCTCCACTTT. J is TRBJ1-6 and V is TRBV10-3; D possibly corresponds to TRBD1 (6 bases). The length of the CDR3 is 20 residues. CDR1 and CDR2 from the germline V gene are ENHRY and SYGVKD. Trimming removed 2 bases from V and 6 bases from J, with 26 bases in between.

The J gene is TRBJ2-7, the V gene TRBV25-1; 7 bases fit TRBD1. The CDR3 loop spans 14 amino acids. The ends lost 8 bases at V and 4 bases at J; junction bases unmatched: 11. Germline assignment: CDR1 MGHDK and CDR2 SYGVNS. DNA of the CDR3: TGTGCCAGCGCGAAGGCAGGGGGTGTATACGAGCAGTACTTC. Amino acids: CASAKAGGVYEQYF.

This clone was found a few times. J is TRBJ1-1 and V is TRBV7-3, with D maybe TRBD1 (6 bases). From germline, CDR1 is SGHTA and CDR2 FQGTGA. This CDR3 spans 14 amino acids. The V end was cut by 2 bases, the J end by 3 bases, with 10 bases between. The CDR3 DNA reads TGTGCCAGCAGCTTACAGGGGCCCTACACTGAAGCTTTCTTT. It encodes CASSLQGPYTEAFF.

Here the CDR3 reads CASSLALAADTQYF. The CDR3 region has the DNA TGCGCCAGCAGCTTGGCCTTAGCTGCAGATACGCAGTATTTT. The genes are TRBV5-1 and TRBJ2-3; D is unresolved. CDR1 SGHRS and CDR2 YFSETQ come from the germline V gene. The CDR3 is made up of 14 amino acids. Trimming cost V 0 bases and J 4 bases, with 9 bases left between them.

The V call is TRBV18, the J call TRBJ2-5, with TRBD1 identical over 9 bases. J lost 4 bases, V lost 4 bases, and 7 bases had no gene match. Germline V gives CDR1 KGHSH, CDR2 LQKENI. The CDR3 length is 15 residues. The CDR3 coding sequence is TGTGCCAGCTCACTGGGACAGGGAGGGAGAGAGACCCAGTACTTC. Amino acids: CASSLGQGGRETQYF.

The chain uses TRBV7-6 and TRBJ2-5; TRBD2 aligns across 8 bases. Germline trimming cut 1 base from V and 5 bases from J; bases unmatched to any gene: 3. There are 14 residues in the CDR3. Germline V gene data show CDR1 as SGHVS and CDR2 as FNYEAQ. The CDR3 bases are TGTGCCAGCAGCTTAGGTGGCGGGGGGGAGACCCAGTACTTC. Residues: CASSLGGGGETQYF.

This clone turned up a few times. The chain is built from TRBV6-6 and TRBJ1-6; 9 nucleotides agree with TRBD1. CDR1 and CDR2 (germline): MNHNY, SVGAGI (reference sequence). Unmatched junction bases numbered 13, after V lost 6 bases and J lost 10 bases. This CDR3 is 16 amino acids long. As DNA, the CDR3 is TGTGCCAGCAGCCCCCCACCGGGACAGGGAGCCTCACCCCTCCACTTT. Translation gives CASSPPPGQGASPLHF.

V gene TRBV10-2 combines with J gene TRBJ2-3, with TRBD1 matching 11 bases. CDR1 and CDR2 (germline): WSHSY, SAAADI. With V trimmed by 2 bases and J by 2 bases, 6 bases remained unmatched. The CDR3 sequence is 17 residues long. CDR3 DNA sequence: TGCGCCAGCAGTGAGACTGGACAGGGGGCTATCACAGATACGCAGTATTTT. Its translation is CASSETGQGAITDTQYF.

In this sample, this clone turned up a few times. The V call is TRBV6-2 or TRBV6-3, the J call TRBJ1-2; D is ambiguous. Trimming pared 2 bases from V and 1 base from J, leaving 14 bases between. Germline assignment: CDR1 MNHEY and CDR2 SVGEGT. The CDR3 covers 16 residues. CDR3 sequence reads: CASSYPTLLGNYGYTF. The CDR3 nucleotides are TGTGCCAGCAGTTACCCAACCCTTCTAGGTAACTATGGCTACACCTTC.

This clone was observed a handful of times. CDR3 DNA sequence: TGTGCCAGCAGCTTGGTAGCCGATGATTCACCCCTCCACTTT. The encoded protein is CASSLVADDSPLHF. The genes are TRBV5-7 and TRBJ1-6; D is uncertain. TRBV5-7 is placed among ORFs of uncertain function. V lost 0 bases to trimming and J lost 8 bases, with 9 bases between them. The CDR3 contains 14 residues.

The rearrangement links TRBV6-5 to TRBJ1-6, with D perhaps TRBD1 (5 bases). The V end lost 2 bases, the J end lost 5 bases, and 10 bases lay between the germline ends. Germline V gives CDR1 MNHEY, CDR2 SVGAGI. The CDR3 has 15 amino acids. In DNA, the CDR3 is TGTGCCAGCAGTTACGATGACAGAGATAATTCACCCCTCCACTTT. Its translation is CASSYDDRDNSPLHF.